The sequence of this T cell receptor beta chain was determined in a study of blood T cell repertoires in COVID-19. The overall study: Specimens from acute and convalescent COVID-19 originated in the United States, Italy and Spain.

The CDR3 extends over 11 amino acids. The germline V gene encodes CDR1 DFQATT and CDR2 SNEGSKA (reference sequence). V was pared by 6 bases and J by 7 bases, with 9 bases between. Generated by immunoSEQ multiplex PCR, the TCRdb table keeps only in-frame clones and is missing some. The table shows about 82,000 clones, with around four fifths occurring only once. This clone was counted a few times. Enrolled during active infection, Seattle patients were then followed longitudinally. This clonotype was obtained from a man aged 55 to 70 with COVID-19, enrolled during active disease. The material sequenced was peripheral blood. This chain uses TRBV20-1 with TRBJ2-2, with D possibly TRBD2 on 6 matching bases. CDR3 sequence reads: CSAEGDGELFF. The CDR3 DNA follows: TGCAGTGCGGAGGGAGACGGGGAGCTGTTTTTT.